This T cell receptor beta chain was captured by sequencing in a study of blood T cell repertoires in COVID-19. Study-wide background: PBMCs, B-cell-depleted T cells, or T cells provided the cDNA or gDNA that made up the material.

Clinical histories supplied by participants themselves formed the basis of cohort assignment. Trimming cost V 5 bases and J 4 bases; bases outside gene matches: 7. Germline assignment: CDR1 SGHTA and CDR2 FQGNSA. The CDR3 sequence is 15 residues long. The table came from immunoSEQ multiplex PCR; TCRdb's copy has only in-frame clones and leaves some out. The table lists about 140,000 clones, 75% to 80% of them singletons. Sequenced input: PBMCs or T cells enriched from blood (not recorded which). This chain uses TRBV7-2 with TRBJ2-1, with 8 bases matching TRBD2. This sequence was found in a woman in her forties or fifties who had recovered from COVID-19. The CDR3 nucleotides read TGTGCCAGCAGCGGGGGACTAGAGATATACAATGAGCAGTTCTTC. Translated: CASSGGLEIYNEQFF.